A selection of T cell receptor beta chains follows, all from one sample in a study of blood T cell repertoires in COVID-19. Data came from immunoSEQ multiplex PCR; TCRdb stores just in-frame clones and leaves some out. Of hundreds of thousands of clones in the sample, 70% to 90% were seen once. The sequenced sample was peripheral blood. All receptors come from a man aged 65 to 79 with acute or convalescent COVID-19. Each CDR3 is given with its conserved first and last residue. Each record gives: V gene, J gene, D gene, clone size, CDR3 protein, CDR3 DNA. D genes are given only for firm matches. Not every row has a clone size; where given, it reads once, few, many or a size class.

V: TRBV29-1; J: TRBJ2-7; D: -; size: -; CDR3: CSAAGLGLDEQYF; DNA: TGCAGCGCAGCGGGCCTGGGGTTGGACGAGCAGTACTTC
V: TRBV3-1/TRBV3-2; J: TRBJ1-3; D: -; size: -; CDR3: CASSQDISYTGGKGNTIYF; DNA: TGTGCCAGCAGCCAAGATATTAGCTACACCGGGGGAAAGGGAAACACCATATATTTT
V: TRBV3-1/TRBV3-2; J: TRBJ2-1; D: TRBD2; size: -; CDR3: CASSQAGGPFRKFF; DNA: TGTGCCAGCAGTCAAGCGGGAGGGCCTTTTAGAAAGTTCTTC
V: TRBV30; J: TRBJ1-6; D: TRBD1; size: -; CDR3: CAWRDRANSPLHF; DNA: TGTGCCTGGAGGGACAGGGCCAATTCACCCCTCCACTTT
V: TRBV30; J: TRBJ2-2; D: TRBD2; size: -; CDR3: CAWRAPRGAGGRGTGELFF; DNA: TGTGCCTGGAGAGCTCCTCGGGGAGCGGGAGGACGGGGCACCGGGGAGCTGTTTTTT
V: TRBV27; J: TRBJ1-6; D: TRBD1; size: -; CDR3: CASRYGTGGGPLHF; DNA: TGTGCCAGCAGGTACGGGACAGGCGGGGGTCCCCTCCACTTT
V: TRBV7-2; J: TRBJ2-2; D: TRBD1; size: few; CDR3: CASSLAGQGSITGELFF; DNA: TGTGCCAGCAGCTTAGCAGGACAGGGATCGATCACCGGGGAGCTGTTTTTT
V: TRBV27; J: TRBJ2-7; D: -; size: once; CDR3: CASSLGAGNEQYF; DNA: TGTGCCAGCAGTTTAGGGGCAGGGAACGAGCAGTACTTC
V: TRBV21-1; J: TRBJ2-1; D: -; size: once; CDR3: CASSSLLAGSSYNEQFF; DNA: TGTGCCAGCAGCAGCTTACTAGCGGGAAGCTCCTACAATGAGCAGTTCTTC
V: TRBV5-4; J: TRBJ2-1; D: -; size: few; CDR3: CASRGHSGPNEQFF; DNA: TGTGCCAGCAGAGGACATAGTGGCCCCAATGAGCAGTTCTTC
V: TRBV7-8; J: TRBJ2-7; D: -; size: -; CDR3: CASSLTSGLSPYEQYF; DNA: TGTGCCAGCAGCTTAACGTCGGGACTCTCGCCATACGAGCAGTACTTC
V: TRBV4-3; J: TRBJ2-1; D: TRBD2; size: -; CDR3: CASSLRRGGNEQFF; DNA: TGCGCCAGCAGTCTCAGGCGGGGGGGCAATGAGCAGTTCTTC
V: TRBV5-8; J: TRBJ2-5; D: TRBD2; size: -; CDR3: CASNPGLAGGQQETQYF; DNA: TGTGCCAGCAACCCGGGACTAGCGGGGGGCCAACAAGAGACCCAGTACTTC
V: TRBV9; J: TRBJ1-5; D: TRBD1; size: -; CDR3: CASSAGTGAQPQHF; DNA: TGTGCCAGCAGCGCCGGGACAGGGGCTCAGCCCCAGCATTTT
V: TRBV7-9; J: TRBJ2-3; D: -; size: -; CDR3: CASSSGQTDTQYF; DNA: TGTGCCAGCAGCTCTGGACAGACAGATACGCAGTATTTT
V: TRBV3-1/TRBV3-2; J: TRBJ2-1; D: TRBD2; size: once; CDR3: CASSHFTSASAYNEQFF; DNA: TGTGCCAGCAGCCATTTTACTAGCGCCTCTGCCTACAATGAGCAGTTCTTC
V: TRBV4-3; J: TRBJ1-2; D: TRBD1; size: -; CDR3: CASSQENSRGSGYTF; DNA: TGCGCCAGCAGCCAAGAGAATTCCAGGGGGAGTGGCTACACCTTC
V: TRBV9; J: TRBJ1-2; D: -; size: once; CDR3: CASSVDTNNYGYTF; DNA: TGTGCCAGCAGCGTAGACACTAATAACTATGGCTACACCTTC
V: TRBV28; J: TRBJ2-7; D: TRBD1; size: -; CDR3: CASSSRDRGRYAQYF; DNA: TGTGCCAGCAGTTCCCGGGACAGGGGGCGATATGCGCAGTACTTC
V: TRBV4-3; J: TRBJ1-1; D: -; size: -; CDR3: CASSKDWNTEAFF; DNA: TGCGCCAGCAGCAAGGACTGGAACACTGAAGCTTTCTTT
V: TRBV7-2; J: TRBJ2-1; D: -; size: -; CDR3: CASSPQASSYNEQFF; DNA: TGTGCCAGCAGCCCCCAGGCGAGCTCCTACAATGAGCAGTTCTTC
V: TRBV9; J: TRBJ2-1; D: -; size: -; CDR3: CASSGGVYNEQFF; DNA: TGTGCCAGCAGCGGGGGGGTTTACAATGAGCAGTTCTTC
V: TRBV6-6; J: TRBJ2-7; D: TRBD2; size: -; CDR3: CASQAGGPYEQYF; DNA: TGTGCCTCCCAGGCGGGAGGGCCCTACGAGCAGTACTTC
V: TRBV28; J: TRBJ2-7; D: -; size: -; CDR3: CASSKYIYEQYF; DNA: TGTGCCAGCAGCAAATACATCTACGAGCAGTACTTC
V: TRBV7-2; J: TRBJ2-5; D: TRBD2; size: -; CDR3: CASSHGPSGGQETQYF; DNA: TGTGCCAGCAGCCACGGCCCTAGCGGGGGGCAAGAGACCCAGTACTTC
V: TRBV27; J: TRBJ1-5; D: -; size: -; CDR3: CASSPVGARGSNQPQHF; DNA: TGTGCCAGCAGCCCAGTGGGGGCCCGAGGAAGCAATCAGCCCCAGCATTTT
V: TRBV5-4; J: TRBJ2-7; D: TRBD1; size: -; CDR3: CASSVGQGLGYEQYF; DNA: TGTGCCAGCAGCGTCGGACAGGGGCTGGGTTACGAGCAGTACTTC
V: TRBV6-5; J: TRBJ2-1; D: -; size: once; CDR3: CASSTGGLINGEQFF; DNA: TGTGCCAGCAGCACGGGGGGCCTCATCAATGGTGAGCAGTTCTTC
V: TRBV19; J: TRBJ1-5; D: TRBD1; size: once; CDR3: CASRDRDSNQPQHF; DNA: TGTGCCAGTCGGGACAGGGATAGCAATCAGCCCCAGCATTTT
V: TRBV19; J: TRBJ1-5; D: TRBD1; size: -; CDR3: CASSEQGRGNQPQHF; DNA: TGTGCCAGTAGTGAACAGGGGCGGGGCAATCAGCCCCAGCATTTT
V: TRBV2; J: TRBJ1-4; D: TRBD1; size: -; CDR3: CASSVGQGGLGEKLFF; DNA: TGTGCCAGCAGTGTGGGACAGGGAGGGTTAGGTGAAAAACTGTTTTTT
V: TRBV10-3; J: TRBJ2-3; D: -; size: few; CDR3: CAISDRGVATNPDTQYF; DNA: TGTGCCATCAGTGACCGGGGTGTGGCTACGAATCCAGATACGCAGTATTTT
V: TRBV24-1; J: TRBJ2-2; D: TRBD2; size: few; CDR3: CATSDGLAATGELFF; DNA: TGTGCCACCAGTGATGGACTAGCGGCCACCGGGGAGCTGTTTTTT
V: TRBV6-6; J: TRBJ2-7; D: TRBD1; size: -; CDR3: CASNRDRPYEQYF; DNA: TGTGCCAGCAACCGGGACAGACCCTACGAGCAGTACTTC
V: TRBV4-3; J: TRBJ1-2; D: -; size: -; CDR3: CASSPSSLANYGYTF; DNA: TGCGCCAGCAGCCCCTCTTCGTTAGCTAACTATGGCTACACCTTC
V: TRBV5-4; J: TRBJ2-1; D: TRBD1; size: -; CDR3: CASSSSSGTGGYNEQFF; DNA: TGTGCCAGCAGTTCTTCCTCCGGGACAGGGGGTTACAATGAGCAGTTCTTC
V: TRBV5-1; J: TRBJ1-1; D: -; size: -; CDR3: CASGLGFRTEAFF; DNA: TGCGCCAGCGGGCTTGGGTTTCGTACTGAAGCTTTCTTT
V: TRBV28; J: TRBJ1-3; D: TRBD1; size: once; CDR3: CASSHDRGKGNTIYF; DNA: TGTGCCAGCAGTCACGACAGGGGGAAAGGAAACACCATATATTTT
V: TRBV4-3; J: TRBJ2-5; D: -; size: -; CDR3: CASSQVWVPQGSYQETQYF; DNA: TGCGCCAGCAGCCAAGTTTGGGTCCCACAGGGCTCTTACCAAGAGACCCAGTACTTC
V: TRBV5-1; J: TRBJ1-1; D: -; size: -; CDR3: CASSWGQNTEAFF; DNA: TGCGCCAGCAGCTGGGGACAGAACACTGAAGCTTTCTTT
V: TRBV7-9; J: TRBJ2-1; D: TRBD1; size: -; CDR3: CASSLGQALGNEQFF; DNA: TGTGCCAGCAGCTTGGGACAGGCCTTAGGCAATGAGCAGTTCTTC
V: TRBV19; J: TRBJ2-1; D: TRBD1; size: -; CDR3: CASSIPGDRAYNEQFF; DNA: TGTGCCAGTAGTATCCCCGGGGACAGGGCCTACAATGAGCAGTTCTTC
V: TRBV29-1; J: TRBJ2-5; D: TRBD2; size: -; CDR3: CSARTSGETQETQYF; DNA: TGCAGCGCCCGGACTAGCGGGGAGACCCAAGAGACCCAGTACTTC
V: TRBV25-1; J: TRBJ1-1; D: TRBD1; size: -; CDR3: CASNRGWGTEAFF; DNA: TGTGCTTCGAACAGGGGCTGGGGCACTGAAGCTTTCTTT
V: TRBV7-2; J: TRBJ2-1; D: -; size: -; CDR3: CASSLASAVNEQFF; DNA: TGTGCCAGCAGCTTGGCTAGCGCTGTCAATGAGCAGTTCTTC
V: TRBV20-1; J: TRBJ1-2; D: -; size: -; CDR3: CSATQGGGYTF; DNA: TGCAGTGCTACCCAGGGAGGTGGCTACACCTTC
V: TRBV19; J: TRBJ2-3; D: -; size: -; CDR3: CASSKRVGVSTDTQYF; DNA: TGTGCCAGTAGTAAGAGGGTCGGTGTTAGCACAGATACGCAGTATTTT
V: TRBV7-9; J: TRBJ2-1; D: -; size: -; CDR3: CASSSFSGGEQFF; DNA: TGTGCCAGCAGCAGCTTTTCGGGTGGTGAGCAGTTCTTC
V: TRBV28; J: TRBJ1-2; D: TRBD1; size: -; CDR3: CASTSTVDRDGYTF; DNA: TGTGCCAGCACTTCCACCGTCGACAGGGATGGCTACACCTTC